What follows is one T cell receptor (beta chain) and its context. Its antigen is still unknown. These data are taken from a study of T cells after posttransplantation cyclophosphamide. Notes on the study in general: Later blood repertoires were often dominated by clones from the donor CD8+ memory compartment. Blood and skin or GI T cell repertoires showed limited TRB overlap.

The V end was cut by 3 bases, the J end by 2 bases, with 11 bases between. Germline CDR1 reads SGHVS; CDR2 reads FQNEAQ. The CDR3 has 15 amino acids. Controls had myeloablative marrow grafts with methotrexate and calcineurin inhibitor, sampled at 1 year. The method was immunoSEQ multiplex PCR; TCRdb's version includes in-frame clones alone and lacks a portion of them. The data show about 20,000 clones, roughly nine tenths seen once. This receptor was identified in a female patient aged 30 to 40 who received an allogeneic stem cell transplant from an unrelated donor, was CMV-positive, and had acute and chronic GVHD. These T cells may partly come from the graft donor. The J gene is TRBJ1-5, the V gene TRBV7-8; D unclear. The material was PBMCs, obtained less than 400 days after allogeneic stem cell transplant with calcineurin inhibitor and methotrexate. CDR3 nucleotides: TGTGCCAGCAGCTTTGGCCGGGTTGGCAATCAGCCCCAGCATTTT. Its protein product is CASSFGRVGNQPQHF. Full variable domain (rest looked up from reference TRBV7-8 and TRBJ1-5): GAGVSQSPRYKVAKRGQDVALRCDPISGHVSLFWYQQALGQGPEFLTYFQNEAQLDKSGLPSDRFFAERPEGSVSTLKIQRTQQEDSAVYLCASSFGRVGNQPQHFGDGTRLSIL.